This TCR beta chain derives from a study of cytomegalovirus exposure and HLA in healthy donors. The study, taken as a whole, reports: Later on, analysis showed that most CMV-associated TCR beta chains appeared to be HLA-restricted. The study designated about 160 TCR beta chains cytomegalovirus-associated.

Worth noting for this clone: Its antigen is not known.

Primers: 60 Vbeta forward and 13 Jbeta reverse. In the authors' methods: An analysis that came later counted 77 million or so unique TCR beta chains, roughly 11 million shared. Method: immunoSEQ multiplex PCR; TCRdb's copy keeps in-frame clones and lacks some. The DNA gave D and trimming, while V, J and clone size come from that table. Altogether some 150,000 clones are present, 65% to 85% being singletons, with the ten largest covering 4.5%. The V and J ends lost 5 bases and 6 bases, in that order; junction bases with no gene match: 7. Germline CDR1 SGHTA, CDR2 FQGTGA. The CDR3 length is 14 residues.

The V call is TRBV7-3, the J call TRBJ2-3; TRBD1 matches at 8 bases. This TCR was sampled from a woman between 50 and 59 years old in good health and CMV-seropositive. The specimen sequenced was PBMCs. This CDR3 is CASSQGAGDDTQYF. CDR3 DNA: TGTGCCAGCAGCCAGGGGGCGGGTGACGATACGCAGTATTTT.